The entry that follows covers one TCR beta chain sequence. Antigen: not known. CDR1 and CDR2 from the germline V gene are MDHEN and SYDVKM. The germline V and J ends were trimmed by 6 bases and 3 bases, with 6 bases remaining between them. The CDR3 spans 11 residues. The data derive from a study of T cell repertoires in cytomegalovirus infection. Overall study context: Carrying CMV and the relevant HLA type showed in public TCR beta signatures.

Study-level findings and limits: Within the response measured ex vivo, HLA-C-restricted CMV-specific TCR beta clonotypes were dominant. CMV carriers with the relevant HLA were identified by cumulative public TCR beta family frequency.

A single record per CDR3 protein comes from TCRdb applying MiXCR to the reads. The data show fewer than 350,000 distinct CDR3 sequences, with approximately 9.5% seen just once and roughly 4% held by the top ten. The chain joins TRBV28 to TRBJ2-7; D not certain. Sequencing used PBMCs. This receptor was identified in a human donor in good health (CMV status not recorded). Some clones in this sample may be carry-over from other donors' samples. This CDR3 is CASRNLYEQYF. The CDR3 nucleotides are TGTGCCAGCAGGAACCTCTACGAGCAGTACTTC.